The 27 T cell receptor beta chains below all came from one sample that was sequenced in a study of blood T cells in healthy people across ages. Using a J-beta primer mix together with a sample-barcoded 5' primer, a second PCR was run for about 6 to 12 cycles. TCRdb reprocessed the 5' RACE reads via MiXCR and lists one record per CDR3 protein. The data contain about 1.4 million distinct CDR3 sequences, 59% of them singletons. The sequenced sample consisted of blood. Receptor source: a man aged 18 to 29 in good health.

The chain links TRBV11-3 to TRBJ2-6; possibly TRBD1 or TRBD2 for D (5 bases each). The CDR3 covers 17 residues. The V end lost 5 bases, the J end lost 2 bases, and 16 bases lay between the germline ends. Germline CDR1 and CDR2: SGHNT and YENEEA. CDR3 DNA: TGTGCCAGCAGCGCCGGGACGGAGTCTGCTGGGGCCAACGTCCTGACTTTC. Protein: CASSAGTESAGANVLTF. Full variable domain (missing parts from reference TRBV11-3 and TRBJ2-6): EAGVVQSPRYKIIEKKQPVAFWCNPISGHNTLYWYLQNLGQGPELLIRYENEEAVDDSQLPKDRFSAERLKGVDSTLKIQPAELGDSAVYLCASSAGTESAGANVLTFGAGSRLTVL.

The CDR3 bases are TGCAGTGCTAGACAGACTAGCGAAATGAGATTGGATACGCAGTATTTT. Translation gives CSARQTSEMRLDTQYF. The chain recombines TRBV20-1 with TRBJ2-3, with 8 bases identical to TRBD2. V dropped 2 bases and J dropped 6; count of bases not matched to a gene: 13. CDR3 length: 16 amino acids. The V gene's germline CDR1 is DFQATT and CDR2 SNEGSKA (reference sequence).

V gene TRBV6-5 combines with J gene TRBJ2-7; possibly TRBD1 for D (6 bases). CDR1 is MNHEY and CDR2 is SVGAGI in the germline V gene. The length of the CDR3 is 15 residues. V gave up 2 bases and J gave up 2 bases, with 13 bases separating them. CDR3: CASSYTWDTTYEQYF. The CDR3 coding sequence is TGTGCCAGCAGTTACACCTGGGACACCACCTACGAGCAGTACTTC.

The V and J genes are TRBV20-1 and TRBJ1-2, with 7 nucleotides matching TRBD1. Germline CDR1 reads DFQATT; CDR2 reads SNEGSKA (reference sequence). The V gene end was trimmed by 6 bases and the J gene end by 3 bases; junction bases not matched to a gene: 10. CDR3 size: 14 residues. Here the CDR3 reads CSAPPPGGDYGYTF. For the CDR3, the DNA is TGCAGTGCACCCCCGCCAGGGGGGGACTATGGCTACACCTTC.

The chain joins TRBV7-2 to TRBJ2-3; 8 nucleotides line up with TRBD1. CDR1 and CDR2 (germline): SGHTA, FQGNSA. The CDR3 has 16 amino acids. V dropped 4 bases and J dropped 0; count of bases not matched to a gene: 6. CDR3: CASSSQGGSSTDTQYF. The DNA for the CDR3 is TGTGCCAGCAGCTCACAGGGGGGATCTAGCACAGATACGCAGTATTTT.

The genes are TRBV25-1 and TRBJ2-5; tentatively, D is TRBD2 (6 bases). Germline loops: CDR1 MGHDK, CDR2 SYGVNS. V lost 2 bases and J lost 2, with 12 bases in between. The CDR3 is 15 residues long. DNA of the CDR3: TGTGCCAGCAGTGAACTGAGGAGGGAGCAAGAGACCCAGTACTTC. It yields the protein CASSELRREQETQYF.

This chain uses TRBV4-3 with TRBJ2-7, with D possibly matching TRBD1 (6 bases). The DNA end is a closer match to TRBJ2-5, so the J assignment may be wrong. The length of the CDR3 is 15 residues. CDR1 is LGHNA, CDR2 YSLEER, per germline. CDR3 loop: CASSHLGTIQETQYF. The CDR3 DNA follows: TGCGCCAGCAGCCACCTTGGGACAATACAAGAGACCCAGTACTTC.

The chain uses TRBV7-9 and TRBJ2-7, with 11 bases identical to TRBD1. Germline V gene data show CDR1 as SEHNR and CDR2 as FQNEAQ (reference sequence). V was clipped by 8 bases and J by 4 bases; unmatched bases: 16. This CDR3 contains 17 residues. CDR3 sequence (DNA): TGTGCCAGCGGTAGTTGGACAGGGGGCGGCGGCTTGTACGAGCAGTACTTC. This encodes CASGSWTGGGGLYEQYF.

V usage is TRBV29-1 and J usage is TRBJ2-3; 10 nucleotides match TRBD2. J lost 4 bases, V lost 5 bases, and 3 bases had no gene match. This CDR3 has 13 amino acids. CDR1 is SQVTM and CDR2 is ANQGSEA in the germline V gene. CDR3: CSVTTSGADTQYF. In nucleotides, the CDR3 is TGCAGCGTTACCACTAGCGGGGCAGATACGCAGTATTTT.

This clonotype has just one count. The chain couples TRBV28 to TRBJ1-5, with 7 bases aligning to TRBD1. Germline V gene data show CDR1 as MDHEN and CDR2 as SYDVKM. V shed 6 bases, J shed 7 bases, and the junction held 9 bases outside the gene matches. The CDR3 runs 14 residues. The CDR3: CASRRQGRDQPQHF. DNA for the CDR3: TGTGCCAGCAGAAGACAGGGAAGGGACCAGCCCCAGCATTTT.

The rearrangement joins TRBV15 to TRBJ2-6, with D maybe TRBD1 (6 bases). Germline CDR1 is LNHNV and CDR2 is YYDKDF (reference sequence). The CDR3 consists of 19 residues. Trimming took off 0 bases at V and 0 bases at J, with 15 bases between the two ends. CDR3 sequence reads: CATSRDMGHGSSGANVLTF. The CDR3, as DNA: TGTGCCACCAGCAGAGATATGGGACACGGAAGCTCTGGGGCCAACGTCCTGACTTTC.

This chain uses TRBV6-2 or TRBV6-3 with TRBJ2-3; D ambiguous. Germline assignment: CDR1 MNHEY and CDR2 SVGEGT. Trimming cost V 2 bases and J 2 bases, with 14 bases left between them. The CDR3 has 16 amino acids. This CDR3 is CASSYEARTTTDTQYF. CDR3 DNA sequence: TGTGCCAGCAGTTACGAGGCGCGTACTACCACAGATACGCAGTATTTT.

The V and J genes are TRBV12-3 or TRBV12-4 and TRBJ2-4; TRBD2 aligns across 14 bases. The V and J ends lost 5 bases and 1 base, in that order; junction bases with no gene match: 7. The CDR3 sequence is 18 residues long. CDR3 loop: CASSPGLAGERAKNIQYF. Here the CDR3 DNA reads TGTGCCAGCAGTCCGGGACTAGCGGGAGAGAGGGCCAAAAACATTCAGTACTTC.

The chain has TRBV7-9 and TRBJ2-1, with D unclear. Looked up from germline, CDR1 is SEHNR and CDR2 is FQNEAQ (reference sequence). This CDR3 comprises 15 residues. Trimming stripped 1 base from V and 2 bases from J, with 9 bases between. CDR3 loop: CASSLVPSPYNEQFF. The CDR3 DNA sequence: TGTGCCAGCAGCTTAGTCCCTTCCCCCTACAATGAGCAGTTCTTC.

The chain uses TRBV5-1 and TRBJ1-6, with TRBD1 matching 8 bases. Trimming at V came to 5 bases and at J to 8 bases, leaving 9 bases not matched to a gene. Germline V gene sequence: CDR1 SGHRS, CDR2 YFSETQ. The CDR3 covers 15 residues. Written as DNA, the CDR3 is TGCGCCAGCAGAGTCCGGGACAGGATTGATTCACCCCTCCACTTT. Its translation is CASRVRDRIDSPLHF.

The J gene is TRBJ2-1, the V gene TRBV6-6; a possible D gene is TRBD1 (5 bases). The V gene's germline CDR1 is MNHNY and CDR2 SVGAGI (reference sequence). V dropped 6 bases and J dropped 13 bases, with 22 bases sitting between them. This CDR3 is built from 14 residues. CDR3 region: CASRSLDSQETQFF. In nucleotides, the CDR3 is TGTGCCAGCAGATCCCTCGACAGTCAAGAGACCCAGTTCTTC.

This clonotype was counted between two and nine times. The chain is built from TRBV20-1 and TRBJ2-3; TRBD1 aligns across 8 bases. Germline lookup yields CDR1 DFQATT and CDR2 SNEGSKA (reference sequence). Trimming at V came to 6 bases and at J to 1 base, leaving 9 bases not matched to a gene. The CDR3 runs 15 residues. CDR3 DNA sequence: TGCAGTGCGACAGGGGTCCCGGGAGGCACAGATACGCAGTATTTT. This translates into CSATGVPGGTDTQYF.

This chain's CDR3 is CASSVGTGEPQHF. The DNA of the CDR3 is TGTGCCAGCAGCGTCGGGACAGGGGAGCCCCAGCATTTT. The chain links TRBV7-2 to TRBJ1-5; 10 bases align to TRBD1. The germline V gene has CDR1 SGHTA and CDR2 FQGNSA. The CDR3 length is 13 residues. Losses at the gene ends were 5 bases for V and 8 bases for J; bases not matched to a gene: 3.

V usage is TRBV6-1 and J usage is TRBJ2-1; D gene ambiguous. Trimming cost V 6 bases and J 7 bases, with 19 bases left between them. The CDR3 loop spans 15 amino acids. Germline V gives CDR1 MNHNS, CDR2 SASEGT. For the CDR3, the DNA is TGTGCCAGCAGCCTAACGGCGGCCCAGGTAAATGAGCAGTTCTTC. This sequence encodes CASSLTAAQVNEQFF.

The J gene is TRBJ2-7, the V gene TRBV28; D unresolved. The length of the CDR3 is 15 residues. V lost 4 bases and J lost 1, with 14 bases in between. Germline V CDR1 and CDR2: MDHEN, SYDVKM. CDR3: CASSYLSGGSYEQYF. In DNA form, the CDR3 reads TGTGCCAGCAGTTATCTGAGTGGTGGGTCCTACGAGCAGTACTTC.

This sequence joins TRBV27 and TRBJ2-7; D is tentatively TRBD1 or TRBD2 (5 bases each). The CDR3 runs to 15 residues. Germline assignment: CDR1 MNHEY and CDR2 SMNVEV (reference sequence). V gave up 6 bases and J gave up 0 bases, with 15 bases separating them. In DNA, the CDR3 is TGTGCCAGCAGCCTTATCGGGACCCTCTCCTACGAGCAGTACTTC. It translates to CASSLIGTLSYEQYF.

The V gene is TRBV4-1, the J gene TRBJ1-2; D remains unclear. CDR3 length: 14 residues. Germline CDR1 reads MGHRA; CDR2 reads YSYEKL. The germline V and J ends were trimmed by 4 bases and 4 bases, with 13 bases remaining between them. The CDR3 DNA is TGCGCCAGCAGCCTCTCGCCGAAAGCCTATGGCTACACCTTC. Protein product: CASSLSPKAYGYTF.

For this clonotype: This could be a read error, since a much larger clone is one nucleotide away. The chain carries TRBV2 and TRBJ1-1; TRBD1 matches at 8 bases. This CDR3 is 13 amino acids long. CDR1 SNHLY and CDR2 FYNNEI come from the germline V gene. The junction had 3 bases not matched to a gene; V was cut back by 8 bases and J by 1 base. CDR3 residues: CASGGQGNTEAFF. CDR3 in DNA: TGTGCCAGCGGTGGACAGGGGAACACTGAAGCTTTCTTT.

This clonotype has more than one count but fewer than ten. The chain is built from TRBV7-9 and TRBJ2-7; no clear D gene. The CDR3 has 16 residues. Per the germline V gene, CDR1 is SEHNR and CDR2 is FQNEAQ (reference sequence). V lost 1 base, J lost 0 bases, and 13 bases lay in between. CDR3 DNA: TGTGCCAGCAGCTTAGAAGGCCGAGAAGGCTCCTACGAGCAGTACTTC. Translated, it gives CASSLEGREGSYEQYF.

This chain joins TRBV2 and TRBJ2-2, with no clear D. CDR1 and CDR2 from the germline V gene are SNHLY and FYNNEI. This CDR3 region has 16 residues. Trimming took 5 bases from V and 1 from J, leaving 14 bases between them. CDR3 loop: CASSRLGGLNTGELFF. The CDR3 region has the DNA TGTGCCAGCAGTCGACTGGGTGGATTGAACACCGGGGAGCTGTTTTTT.

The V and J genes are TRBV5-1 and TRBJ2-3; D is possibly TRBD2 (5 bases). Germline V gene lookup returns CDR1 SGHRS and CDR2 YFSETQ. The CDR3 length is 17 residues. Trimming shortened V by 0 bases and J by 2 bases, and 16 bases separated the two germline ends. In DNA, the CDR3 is TGCGCCAGCAGCTTGGAGGGAGACGGACCCGTCACAGATACGCAGTATTTT. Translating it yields CASSLEGDGPVTDTQYF.

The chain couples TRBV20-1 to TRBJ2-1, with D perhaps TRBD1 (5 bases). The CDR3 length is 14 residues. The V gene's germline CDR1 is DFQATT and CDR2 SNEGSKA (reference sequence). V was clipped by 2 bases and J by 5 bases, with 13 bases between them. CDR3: CSARRVVGDNEQFF. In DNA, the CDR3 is TGCAGTGCTAGACGCGTAGTAGGGGACAATGAGCAGTTCTTC.